This T cell receptor beta chain originates from a study of T cell repertoires in cytomegalovirus infection. The wider study: Indications of both CMV infection and matching HLA type were provided by public TCR beta signatures.

One entry per CDR3 protein results from TCRdb running MiXCR on the reads. The data show about 260,000 distinct CDR3 sequences, with roughly 10% seen just once and around 16% held by the top ten. General study results and limits: The cumulative frequency of public TCR beta families distinguished individuals who carried CMV together with the relevant HLA.

This clonotype has ten or more counts. The antigen is not known. The sequence derives from a human donor in good health (CMV status not recorded). Some clones in this sample may be carry-over from other donors' samples. Material: PBMCs.

The CDR3 DNA reads as TGTGCCAGCAGCCCGCGACCTAGGGCGGGAGGGATCAATGAGCAGTTCTTC. Amino acids: CASSPRPRAGGINEQFF. The chain uses TRBV7-2 and TRBJ2-1, with 9 bases fitting TRBD2. Germline V gene sequence: CDR1 SGHTA, CDR2 FQGNSA. V shed 5 bases, J shed 6 bases, and the junction held 14 bases outside the gene matches. This CDR3 has 17 residues.